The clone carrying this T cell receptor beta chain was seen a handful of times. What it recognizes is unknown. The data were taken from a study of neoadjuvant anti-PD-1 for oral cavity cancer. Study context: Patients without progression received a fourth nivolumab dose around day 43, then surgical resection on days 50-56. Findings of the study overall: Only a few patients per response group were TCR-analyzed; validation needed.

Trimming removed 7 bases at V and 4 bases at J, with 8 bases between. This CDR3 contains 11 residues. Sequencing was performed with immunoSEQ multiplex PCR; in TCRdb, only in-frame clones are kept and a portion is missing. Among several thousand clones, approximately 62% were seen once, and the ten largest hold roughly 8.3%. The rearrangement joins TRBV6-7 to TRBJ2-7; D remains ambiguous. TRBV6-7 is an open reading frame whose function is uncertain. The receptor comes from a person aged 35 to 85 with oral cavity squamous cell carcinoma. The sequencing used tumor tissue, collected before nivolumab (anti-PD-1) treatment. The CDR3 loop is CASNLGYEQYF. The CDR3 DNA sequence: TGTGCCAGCAATCTAGGTTACGAGCAGTACTTC.